The rows below give T cell receptor beta chains drawn from one sample of a study of cytomegalovirus exposure and HLA in healthy donors. The data were produced by immunoSEQ multiplex PCR, yet TCRdb's version contains in-frame clones alone and is incomplete. The table includes 200,000 or so clones, 82% detected once. Sequenced input: PBMCs. The receptors originated from a boy under 10 years old in good health and CMV-seronegative. Each CDR3 is given with its conserved first and last residue. D genes are given only for firm matches. The size of a clone is reported for some rows only, either as once, few or many, or as a class for expanded clones.

TRBV7-8	-	TRBJ2-5	-	15	CASSLRLVPRETQYF	TGTGCCAGCAGCTTGCGTCTTGTCCCGAGGGAGACCCAGTACTTC
TRBV6-5	few	TRBJ2-7	TRBD1	15	CASSYSTGDLYEQYF	TGTGCCAGCAGTTACTCGACAGGGGACCTCTACGAGCAGTACTTC
TRBV4-2	-	TRBJ2-1	TRBD2	16	CASSQDRGLADNEQFF	TGTGCCAGCAGCCAAGATCGCGGACTAGCGGACAATGAGCAGTTCTTC
TRBV30	-	TRBJ2-3	-	14	CAWSVPGAADTQYF	TGTGCCTGGAGTGTACCAGGGGCGGCAGATACGCAGTATTTT
TRBV6-5	-	TRBJ2-7	-	12	CASSTRGTEQYF	TGTGCCAGCAGCACTCGGGGTACCGAGCAGTACTTC
TRBV18	-	TRBJ2-2	-	17	CASSPGGSQRDTGELFF	TGTGCCAGCTCACCGGGAGGCAGCCAAAGGGACACCGGGGAGCTGTTTTTT
TRBV10-2	-	TRBJ2-1	-	15	CASSEAARWRNEQFF	TGCGCCAGCAGTGAGGCGGCGAGATGGAGGAATGAGCAGTTCTTC
TRBV15	-	TRBJ2-5	TRBD2	12	CATSSGQETQYF	TGTGCCACTTCTAGCGGTCAAGAGACCCAGTACTTC
TRBV28	-	TRBJ1-4	TRBD1	15	CASSVPGTGNEKLFF	TGTGCCAGCAGTGTTCCCGGGACAGGGAATGAAAAACTGTTTTTT
TRBV2	-	TRBJ1-4	-	15	CASTPGLSTNEKLFF	TGTGCCAGCACCCCCGGGTTATCAACTAATGAAAAACTGTTTTTT
TRBV6-1	-	TRBJ2-7	-	15	CAGSRTAKDSYEQYF	TGTGCCGGCTCTCGGACAGCCAAGGACTCCTACGAGCAGTACTTC
TRBV9	once	TRBJ2-1	TRBD2	16	CASSVLSSGGYNEQFF	TGTGCCAGCAGCGTATTGTCTAGCGGGGGTTACAATGAGCAGTTCTTC
TRBV4-3	-	TRBJ2-3	TRBD1	17	CASSQEYWTGRTDTQYF	TGCGCCAGCAGCCAGGAATATTGGACAGGTCGTACAGATACGCAGTATTTT
TRBV7-2	-	TRBJ2-2	TRBD2	16	CASSPRLAGDVGELFF	TGTGCCAGCAGCCCGAGACTAGCGGGGGACGTCGGGGAGCTGTTTTTT
TRBV11-2	-	TRBJ2-7	-	14	CASSLTGTFYEQYF	TGTGCCAGCAGCTTGACAGGAACCTTCTACGAGCAGTACTTC
TRBV30	-	TRBJ1-2	-	13	CAWSVLGEGGYTF	TGTGCCTGGAGTGTACTCGGGGAGGGAGGCTACACCTTC
TRBV4-3	-	TRBJ1-6	-	14	CASSQEFPRSPLHF	TGCGCCAGCAGCCAAGAATTTCCCCGTTCACCCCTCCACTTT
TRBV28	-	TRBJ2-7	-	16	CASSGGGWTASYEQYF	TGTGCCAGCAGTGGGGGGGGGTGGACAGCATCCTACGAGCAGTACTTC
TRBV7-9	-	TRBJ1-4	-	16	CASSSRRGALNEKLFF	TGTGCCAGCAGCTCCCGTCGGGGGGCGCTTAATGAAAAACTGTTTTTT
TRBV19	-	TRBJ1-5	TRBD1	16	CASSTRTGTSNQPQHF	TGTGCCAGTAGTACCAGGACAGGGACAAGCAATCAGCCCCAGCATTTT
TRBV7-8	once	TRBJ2-7	TRBD1	15	CASSSPGQGAYEQYF	TGTGCCAGCAGCTCCCCGGGACAGGGGGCGTACGAGCAGTACTTC
TRBV2	-	TRBJ2-2	-	14	CASTREVGTGELFF	TGTGCCAGCACCAGGGAGGTAGGGACCGGGGAGCTGTTTTTT
TRBV19	-	TRBJ1-4	-	17	CASRNRLRRTTNEKLFF	TGTGCCAGTAGGAACAGGTTGAGAAGGACAACTAATGAAAAACTGTTTTTT
TRBV15	-	TRBJ1-1	-	16	CATSTSPGLPGTEAFF	TGTGCCACCAGCACCTCCCCGGGACTCCCTGGAACTGAAGCTTTCTTT
TRBV4-3	-	TRBJ2-3	-	15	CASSRVRGGQDTQYF	TGCGCCAGCAGCCGAGTGAGGGGGGGCCAAGATACGCAGTATTTT
TRBV7-8	-	TRBJ2-6	TRBD1	15	CASSTDRAGANILTF	TGTGCCAGCAGCACCGACAGGGCTGGGGCCAACATCCTGACTTTC
TRBV10-3	-	TRBJ1-5	TRBD1	17	CAISQGPGQGSNQPQHF	TGTGCCATCAGTCAAGGCCCGGGACAGGGTAGCAATCAGCCCCAGCATTTT
TRBV4-1	-	TRBJ2-7	-	14	CASSQGPGSYEQYF	TGCGCCAGCAGCCAAGGCCCGGGTTCCTACGAGCAGTACTTC
TRBV6-6	once	TRBJ1-1	-	13	CASKAYMNTEAFF	TGTGCCAGCAAAGCGTATATGAACACTGAAGCTTTCTTT
TRBV7-8	-	TRBJ2-1	-	15	CASSPRVTSYNEQFF	TGTGCCAGCAGCCCCAGGGTCACCTCCTACAATGAGCAGTTCTTC
TRBV9	few	TRBJ2-3	-	13	CASSVRPVDTQYF	TGTGCCAGCAGCGTTCGTCCGGTAGATACGCAGTATTTT